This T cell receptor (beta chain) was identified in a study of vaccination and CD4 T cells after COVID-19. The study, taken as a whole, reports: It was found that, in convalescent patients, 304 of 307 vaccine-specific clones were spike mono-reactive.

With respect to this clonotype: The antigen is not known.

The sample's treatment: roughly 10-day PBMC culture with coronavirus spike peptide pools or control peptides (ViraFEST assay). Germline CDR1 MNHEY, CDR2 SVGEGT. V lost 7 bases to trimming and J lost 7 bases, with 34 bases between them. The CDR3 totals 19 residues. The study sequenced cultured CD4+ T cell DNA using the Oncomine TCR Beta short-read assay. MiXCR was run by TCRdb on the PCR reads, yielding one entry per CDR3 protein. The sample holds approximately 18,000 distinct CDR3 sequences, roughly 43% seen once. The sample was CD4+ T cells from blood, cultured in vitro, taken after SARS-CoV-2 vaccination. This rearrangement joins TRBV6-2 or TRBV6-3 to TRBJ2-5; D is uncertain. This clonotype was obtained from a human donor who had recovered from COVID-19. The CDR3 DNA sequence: TGTGCCAGCACCGTGCGCCAAGTAGTGGGTTTTGCCAGGATAGGGACCCAGTACTTC. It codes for CASTVRQVVGFARIGTQYF.